The T cell receptor (beta chain) described here comes from a study of cytomegalovirus exposure and HLA in healthy donors. Study-wide findings and caveats: Solely CMV serostatus was available to characterize immune exposure. In a later analysis, roughly 17,000 TCR beta sequences were associated with HLA alleles at 0.05 false discovery rate.

Healthy bone marrow donors supplied every sample. On this clone itself: Its antigen is undetermined.

The study ran its PCR with 60 Vbeta and 13 Jbeta primers. Here immunoSEQ multiplex PCR was the method, and the copy in TCRdb shows in-frame clones only, minus some. This table has around 150,000 clones, around four fifths appearing once. This CDR3 has 15 amino acids. CDR1 and CDR2 (germline): KGHSH, LQKENI. V lost 3 bases, J lost 4 bases, and 12 bases lay in between. Sequencing was performed on PBMCs. The rearrangement joins TRBV18 to TRBJ1-4; tentative D call: TRBD1 (6 bases). The TCR was taken from a boy between 2 and 10 years old in good health and CMV-seronegative. CDR3 coding DNA: TGTGCCAGCTCACCGCGCGGGGGCCTTAATGAAAAACTGTTTTTT. Protein sequence: CASSPRGGLNEKLFF.